This record looks at one T cell receptor (beta chain) sequence and its context. Antigen specificity is unknown. Per germline, CDR1 MDHEN and CDR2 SYDVKM. V lost 3 bases and J 2 bases, leaving 14 bases between the germline ends. The CDR3 covers 15 residues. The data belong to a study of shared clonotypes between healthy human individuals. Study-wide findings and caveats: When naive CD4 clonotypes were compared across a few donors, 5% to 5.5% were shared.

Clones were read by immunoSEQ multiplex PCR, and TCRdb kept only the in-frame ones, dropping some. The sample holds hundreds of thousands of clones, under 80% seen once. Specimen: memory CD4+ T cells sorted from blood. As for subset: CD45RA-negative fraction. The chain has TRBV28 and TRBJ2-7; no definite D call. The receptor was isolated from a woman in her twenties or thirties in good health. In DNA, the CDR3 is TGTGCCAGCAGTTTTCAGGTGACCCAGACCTACGAGCAGTACTTC. It encodes CASSFQVTQTYEQYF.